The rows below give T cell receptor beta chains drawn from one sample of a study of cytomegalovirus exposure and HLA in healthy donors. TCRdb's table, derived via immunoSEQ multiplex PCR, lists solely in-frame clones and lacks some. The repertoire consists of some 200,000 clones, with around 86% occurring once and the leading ten covering approximately 2.5%. The sample was PBMCs. These TCRs come from a woman between 40 and 50 years old in good health and CMV-seronegative. CDR3s include the opening cysteine and the closing phenylalanine or tryptophan. Each record gives: V gene, D gene, clone size, J gene, CDR3 DNA, CDR3 protein. A D gene is named only where the DNA matches it firmly. A row's size may be missing; if present it is once, few, many or a size class.

>TRBV29-1|NA|once|TRBJ1-3
TGCAGCGTCCAGTGGGGGCGAGGAAACACCATATATTTT
CSVQWGRGNTIYF
>TRBV19|NA|NA|TRBJ1-3
TGTGCCAGTAGTATAGACGTACCCGGCCCGGACAGCCGTCTCAACACCATATATTTT
CASSIDVPGPDSRLNTIYF
>TRBV28|NA|NA|TRBJ1-5
TGTGCCAGCAGTTCGTCGGGGGGGAGCAATCAGCCCCAGCATTTT
CASSSSGGSNQPQHF
>TRBV6-5|NA|NA|TRBJ2-7
TGTGCCAGCAGTGTCACAGGGTCCTCCTACGAGCAGTACTTC
CASSVTGSSYEQYF
>TRBV7-9|TRBD1|NA|TRBJ1-1
TGTGCCAGCAGCCGGGGACAGGGGGACACTGAAGCTTTCTTT
CASSRGQGDTEAFF
>TRBV5-1|TRBD2|NA|TRBJ2-3
TGCGCCAGCAGTCCGACAACTAGCGGGGGAACAGATACGCAGTATTTT
CASSPTTSGGTDTQYF
>TRBV9|TRBD2|NA|TRBJ2-1
TGTGCCAGCAGCGTAGCGGGACTAGCGACGGATGAGCAGTTCTTC
CASSVAGLATDEQFF
>TRBV27|NA|NA|TRBJ1-1
TGTGCCAGCGGGGATGAGAGGGTTCGAGAAGCTTTCTTT
CASGDERVREAFF
>TRBV30|NA|few|TRBJ1-5
TGTGCCTGGAGTGCAGGGTCTGGAAATCAGCCCCAGCATTTT
CAWSAGSGNQPQHF
>TRBV5-5|NA|once|TRBJ1-5
TGTGCCAGCAGCTTGGCCCAGGGGAGAGGGAGCAATCAGCCCCAGCATTTT
CASSLAQGRGSNQPQHF
>TRBV9|TRBD1|once|TRBJ2-7
TGTGCCAGCAGCGTCCCGGGCGGGACAGGGGGTTACGAGCAGTACTTC
CASSVPGGTGGYEQYF